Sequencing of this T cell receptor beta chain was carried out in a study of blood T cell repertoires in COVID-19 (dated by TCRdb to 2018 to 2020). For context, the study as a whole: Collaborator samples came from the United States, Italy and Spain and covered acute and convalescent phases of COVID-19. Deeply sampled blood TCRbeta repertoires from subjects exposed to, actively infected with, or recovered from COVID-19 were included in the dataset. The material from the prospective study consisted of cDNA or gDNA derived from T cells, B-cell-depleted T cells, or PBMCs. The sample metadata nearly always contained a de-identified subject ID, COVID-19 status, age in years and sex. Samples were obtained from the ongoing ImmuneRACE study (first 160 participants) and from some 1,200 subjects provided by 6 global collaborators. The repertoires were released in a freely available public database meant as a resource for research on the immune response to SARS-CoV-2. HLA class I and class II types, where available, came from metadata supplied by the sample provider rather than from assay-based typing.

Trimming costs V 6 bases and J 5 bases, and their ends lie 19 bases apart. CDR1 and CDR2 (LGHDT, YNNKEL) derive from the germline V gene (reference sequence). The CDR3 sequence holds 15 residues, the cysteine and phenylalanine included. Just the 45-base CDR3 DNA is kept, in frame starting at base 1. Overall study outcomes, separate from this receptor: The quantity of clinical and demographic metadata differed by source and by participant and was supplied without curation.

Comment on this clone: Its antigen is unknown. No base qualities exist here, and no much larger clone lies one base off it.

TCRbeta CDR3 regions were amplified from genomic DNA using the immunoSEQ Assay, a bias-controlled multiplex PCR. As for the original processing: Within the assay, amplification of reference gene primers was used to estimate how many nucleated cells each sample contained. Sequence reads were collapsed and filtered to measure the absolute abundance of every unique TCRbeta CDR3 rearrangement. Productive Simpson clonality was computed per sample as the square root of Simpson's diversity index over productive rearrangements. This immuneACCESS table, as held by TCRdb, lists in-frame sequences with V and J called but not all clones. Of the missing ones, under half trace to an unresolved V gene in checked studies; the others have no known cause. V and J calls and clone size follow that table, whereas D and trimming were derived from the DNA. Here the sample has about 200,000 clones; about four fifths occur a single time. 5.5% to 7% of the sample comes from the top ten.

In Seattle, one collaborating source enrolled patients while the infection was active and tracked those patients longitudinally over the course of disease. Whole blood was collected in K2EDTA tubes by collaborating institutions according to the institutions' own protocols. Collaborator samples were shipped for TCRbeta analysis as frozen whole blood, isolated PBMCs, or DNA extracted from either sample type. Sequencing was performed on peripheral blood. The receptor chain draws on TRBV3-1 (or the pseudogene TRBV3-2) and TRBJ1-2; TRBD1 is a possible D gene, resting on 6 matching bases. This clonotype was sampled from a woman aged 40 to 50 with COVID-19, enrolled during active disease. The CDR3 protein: CASRYQSGVGYGYTF. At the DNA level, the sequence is TGTGCCAGCAGGTATCAATCAGGGGTAGGGTATGGCTACACCTTC.